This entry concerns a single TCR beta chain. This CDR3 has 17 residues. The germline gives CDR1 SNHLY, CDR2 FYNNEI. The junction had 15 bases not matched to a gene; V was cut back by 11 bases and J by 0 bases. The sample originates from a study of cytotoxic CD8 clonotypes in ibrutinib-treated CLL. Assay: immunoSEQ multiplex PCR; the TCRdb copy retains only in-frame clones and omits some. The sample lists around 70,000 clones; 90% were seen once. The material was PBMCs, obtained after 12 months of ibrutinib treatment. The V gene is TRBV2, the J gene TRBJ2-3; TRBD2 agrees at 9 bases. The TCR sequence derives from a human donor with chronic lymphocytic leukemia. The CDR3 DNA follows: TGTGCCGCCGCGGCGGGAGGGCCAAGGACTAGCACAGATACGCAGTATTTT. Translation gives CAAAAGGPRTSTDTQYF.